Listed here are 32 T cell receptor beta chains from one sample, sequenced in a study of CD8 T cells in Susac syndrome. The RNA input was roughly 0.45 to 1 ug, and it was reverse transcribed with random hexamers. Via MiXCR, TCRdb re-called the immunoSEQ multiplex PCR reads, giving one row per CDR3 protein. The table includes about 160,000 distinct CDR3 sequences, 93% detected once. Sequenced sample: CD4+ T cells from PBMCs. Receptors were obtained from a human donor in good health.

The chain has TRBV3-1 and TRBJ2-2; D is undetermined. CDR1 and CDR2 from the germline V gene are LGHDT and YNNKEL (reference sequence). The V gene lost 8 bases and the J gene lost 1 base, with 8 bases spanning the gap. The CDR3 totals 13 residues. CDR3 residues: CASELLNTGELFF. The CDR3 DNA is TGTGCCAGCGAACTTCTGAACACCGGGGAGCTGTTTTTT.

The chain links TRBV12-3 or TRBV12-4 to TRBJ2-7; no clear D gene. There are 13 residues in the CDR3. V was clipped by 6 bases and J by 0 bases, with 9 bases between them. The chain's CDR3 is CASRRGFSYEQYF. In DNA form, the CDR3 reads TGTGCCAGCAGGCGCGGTTTCTCCTACGAGCAGTACTTC.

This clonotype was detected once. DNA for the CDR3: TGTGCCAGCAGCTTGTTGGGACAGATAAATTCACCCCTCCACTTT. It is translated as CASSLLGQINSPLHF. This chain connects TRBV5-6 to TRBJ1-6, with TRBD1 matching over 7 bases. The germline V gene encodes CDR1 SGHDT and CDR2 YYEEEE. The V gene end was trimmed by 1 base and the J gene end by 7 bases; junction bases not matched to a gene: 5. The CDR3 totals 15 residues.

This chain joins TRBV3-1 and TRBJ1-2; TRBD1 agrees at 7 bases. CDR3 size: 14 residues. Trimming removed 0 bases from V and 8 bases from J; junction bases left unmatched: 6. Germline CDR1 reads LGHDT; CDR2 reads YNNKEL (reference sequence). The CDR3 DNA reads TGTGCCAGCAGCCAAGATCAGCAGGGGGACGGCTACACCTTC. Protein sequence: CASSQDQQGDGYTF.

This chain joins TRBV12-1 and TRBJ2-1; TRBD2, the table's D call, lacks a check against the DNA. TRBV12-1 is given as a pseudogene. This CDR3 has 20 amino acids. This CDR3 reads CASSRPNGLAGAPRCNEQFF. In DNA, the CDR3 is TGTGCCAGCAGCCGCCCCAACGGACTAGCGGGGGCGCCGCGTTGCAATGAGCAGTTCTTC.

This chain links TRBV5-1 with TRBJ2-6; tentatively, D is TRBD2 (6 bases). Trimming removed 4 bases from V and 1 base from J, with 12 bases in between. There are 16 residues in the CDR3. Germline V gives CDR1 SGHRS, CDR2 YFSETQ. This chain's CDR3 is CASSPPEGSGANVLTF. DNA of the CDR3: TGCGCCAGCAGCCCCCCGGAGGGATCTGGGGCCAACGTCCTGACTTTC.

The V gene is TRBV15, the J gene TRBJ1-2; D is unclear. The CDR3 sequence is 12 residues long. From germline, CDR1 is LNHNV and CDR2 YYDKDF (reference sequence). With 3 bases removed from V and 7 bases from J, the gap between germline ends came to 9 bases. The CDR3 DNA follows: TGTGCCACCAGCAGGGACTCCGGTGGCTACACCTTC. Amino acids: CATSRDSGGYTF.

This clonotype appeared a single time. The rearrangement links TRBV29-1 to TRBJ1-6, with 7 bases identical to TRBD1. V lost 5 bases, J lost 8 bases, and 6 bases stayed unmatched. Germline V CDR1 and CDR2: SQVTM, ANQGSEA. The length of the CDR3 is 13 residues. The CDR3 DNA follows: TGCAGCGTTAGCAGGGGGGCAGATTCACCCCTCCACTTT. Translating it yields CSVSRGADSPLHF.

V usage is TRBV29-1 and J usage is TRBJ1-2, with 9 nucleotides matching TRBD1. CDR1 and CDR2 from the germline V gene are SQVTM and ANQGSEA. The CDR3 is made up of 11 amino acids. With V trimmed by 6 bases and J by 7 bases, 3 bases remained unmatched. The CDR3: CSVTGGGGYTF. The CDR3 DNA is TGCAGCGTAACAGGGGGCGGTGGCTACACCTTC. Full variable domain (remainder filled in from reference TRBV29-1 and TRBJ1-2): SAVISQKPSRDICQRGTSLTIQCQVDSQVTMMFWYRQQPGQSLTLIATANQGSEATYESGFVIDKFPISRPNLTFSTLTVSNMSPEDSSIYLCSVTGGGGYTFGSGTRLTVV.

The chain uses TRBV2 and TRBJ2-5; 11 nucleotides align to TRBD2. The V segment lost 4 bases and the J segment 7 bases; nucleotides outside the gene matches: 11. The germline gives CDR1 SNHLY, CDR2 FYNNEI. The CDR3 loop spans 16 amino acids. CDR3 residues: CASSARTSGGTGTQYF. The CDR3 DNA reads as TGTGCCAGCAGTGCGAGAACTAGCGGGGGAACAGGGACCCAGTACTTC. The full variable domain, completed using reference TRBV2 and TRBJ2-5, is EPEVTQTPSHQVTQMGQEVILRCVPISNHLYFYWYRQILGQKVEFLVSFYNNEISEKSEIFDDQFSVERPDGSNFTLKIRSTKLEDSAMYFCASSARTSGGTGTQYFGPGTRLLVL.

The chain couples TRBV29-1 to TRBJ1-2; the D gene is possibly TRBD1 (6 bases). Per the germline V gene, CDR1 is SQVTM and CDR2 is ANQGSEA. The CDR3 covers 12 residues. Trimming shortened V by 6 bases and J by 4 bases, and 12 bases separated the two germline ends. The CDR3 DNA reads as TGCAGCGTCCACAGGGTCCCCTATGGCTACACCTTC. It translates to CSVHRVPYGYTF. Full variable domain (remainder filled in from reference TRBV29-1 and TRBJ1-2): SAVISQKPSRDICQRGTSLTIQCQVDSQVTMMFWYRQQPGQSLTLIATANQGSEATYESGFVIDKFPISRPNLTFSTLTVSNMSPEDSSIYLCSVHRVPYGYTFGSGTRLTVV.

V is TRBV29-1 and J is TRBJ2-7; maybe TRBD1 (7 bases). Trimming stripped 7 bases from V and 5 bases from J, with 18 bases between. Germline V lookup: CDR1 SQVTM, CDR2 ANQGSEA. The CDR3 covers 13 residues. DNA for the CDR3: TGCAGCGCCGATGGCGGAGGGGGCAACGAGCAGTACTTC. Translated, it gives CSADGGGGNEQYF.

V is TRBV7-2 and J is TRBJ1-5; D gene uncertain. Germline V gives CDR1 SGHTA, CDR2 FQGNSA. Deletions cut 5 bases from V and 0 bases from J, with 8 bases between. The CDR3 has 14 residues. This CDR3 is CASSISNSNQPQHF. The CDR3 DNA reads as TGTGCCAGCAGCATATCAAATAGCAATCAGCCCCAGCATTTT. The full variable domain, with the rest looked up from reference TRBV7-2 and TRBJ1-5, is GAGVSQSPSNKVTEKGKDVELRCDPISGHTALYWYRQSLGQGLEFLIYFQGNSAPDKSGLPSDRFSAERTGGSVSTLTIQRTQQEDSAVYLCASSISNSNQPQHFGDGTRLSIL.

The chain couples TRBV20-1 to TRBJ2-3, with 7 bases lining up with TRBD1. The ends lost 4 bases at V and 0 bases at J; junction bases unmatched: 1. Germline CDR1 is DFQATT and CDR2 is SNEGSKA (reference sequence). The CDR3 has 13 residues. The CDR3 bases are TGCAGTGCTAAACAGGGGAGCACAGATACGCAGTATTTT. Its translation is CSAKQGSTDTQYF.

The rearrangement joins TRBV3-1 to TRBJ2-3, with D tentatively TRBD2 (5 bases). Trimming took off 3 bases at V and 3 bases at J, with 10 bases between the two ends. This CDR3 comprises 14 residues. CDR1 LGHDT and CDR2 YNNKEL come from the germline V gene (reference sequence). DNA for the CDR3: TGTGCCAGCAGCCAGACCCGGGGTACAGATACGCAGTATTTT. Its protein is CASSQTRGTDTQYF.

This clonotype was counted a single time. V is TRBV29-1 and J is TRBJ1-2; 7 bases are shared with TRBD1. The CDR3 loop spans 13 amino acids. Looked up from germline, CDR1 is SQVTM and CDR2 is ANQGSEA. With V trimmed by 6 bases and J by 6 bases, 10 bases remained unmatched. CDR3 sequence: CSVSNRGGNGYTF. CDR3 nucleotides: TGCAGCGTAAGCAACAGGGGAGGGAATGGCTACACCTTC.

This clonotype was seen a single time. This sequence joins TRBV12-3 or TRBV12-4 and TRBJ1-4; 8 positions match TRBD1. With V trimmed by 5 bases and J by 4 bases, 9 bases remained unmatched. There are 16 residues in the CDR3. The CDR3 region is CASSPATGGSNEKLFF. DNA of the CDR3: TGTGCCAGCAGTCCCGCTACAGGGGGAAGTAATGAAAAACTGTTTTTT.

V and J are TRBV3-1 and TRBJ2-1; 12 bases line up with TRBD2. Germline CDR1 and CDR2: LGHDT and YNNKEL (reference sequence). V lost 4 bases, J lost 10 bases, and 8 bases stayed unmatched. This CDR3 region has 15 residues. The CDR3 DNA reads as TGTGCCAGCAGCCTTACTAGCGGGGGGCCGTGGGAGCAGTTCTTC. Protein product: CASSLTSGGPWEQFF.

This chain uses TRBV10-3 with TRBJ1-3, with 7 bases aligning to TRBD1. The germline V gene encodes CDR1 ENHRY and CDR2 SYGVKD. The CDR3 has 14 amino acids. V lost 8 bases, J lost 4 bases, and 8 bases stayed unmatched. In DNA, the CDR3 is TGTGCCATCGGGACAGTAGGACCAGGAAACACCATATATTTT. Its translation is CAIGTVGPGNTIYF.

The V gene is TRBV19, the J gene TRBJ2-7; 9 bases agree with TRBD1. V shed 6 bases, J shed 2 bases, and the junction held 11 bases outside the gene matches. Germline V gene lookup returns CDR1 LNHDA and CDR2 SQIVND (reference sequence). The CDR3 is 16 amino acids. In DNA form, the CDR3 reads TGTGCCAGTAGGCCGACGGGGGACAGGGTAACCTACGAGCAGTACTTC. Protein: CASRPTGDRVTYEQYF. Full variable domain (remainder filled in from reference TRBV19 and TRBJ2-7): DGGITQSPKYLFRKEGQNVTLSCEQNLNHDAMYWYRQDPGQGLRLIYYSQIVNDFQKGDIAEGYSVSREKKESFPLTVTSAQKNPTAFYLCASRPTGDRVTYEQYFGPGTRLTVT.

The chain recombines TRBV2 with TRBJ2-5, with 10 nucleotides matching TRBD2. This CDR3 region has 15 residues. Unmatched junction bases numbered 3, after V lost 0 bases and J lost 5 bases. CDR1 is SNHLY and CDR2 is FYNNEI in the germline V gene. CDR3 loop: CASSEALAGAETQYF. In DNA, the CDR3 is TGTGCCAGCAGTGAAGCGCTAGCGGGGGCTGAGACCCAGTACTTC.

The chain uses TRBV29-1 and TRBJ2-3; possible D gene TRBD2, 6 bases. The V and J ends lost 6 bases and 1 base respectively, with 11 bases between them. Germline lookup yields CDR1 SQVTM and CDR2 ANQGSEA. CDR3 length: 13 residues. The CDR3 region is CSVRTTGTDTQYF. Written as DNA, the CDR3 is TGCAGCGTGCGGACTACGGGCACAGATACGCAGTATTTT.

This sequence joins TRBV7-9 and TRBJ2-3; D might be TRBD1 or TRBD2, each matching 6 bases. Germline V lookup: CDR1 SEHNR, CDR2 FQNEAQ (reference sequence). The CDR3 is 16 residues long. V lost 5 bases, J lost 2 bases, and 17 bases lay in between. In DNA form, the CDR3 reads TGTGCCAGCAGCACCAATGCGGGGACATACACAGATACGCAGTATTTT. It yields the protein CASSTNAGTYTDTQYF.

The gene calls are TRBV5-1 and TRBJ1-1; 7 bases fit TRBD1. Trimming cost V 0 bases and J 7 bases; bases outside gene matches: 9. This CDR3 contains 15 residues. Germline V CDR1 and CDR2: SGHRS, YFSETQ. The CDR3 sequence is CASSLGDREGVEAFF. CDR3 coding DNA: TGCGCCAGCAGCTTGGGCGACAGGGAGGGCGTTGAAGCTTTCTTT.

This clonotype was counted once. V usage is TRBV20-1 and J usage is TRBJ2-1; D ambiguous. CDR3 length: 13 amino acids. The germline V gene has CDR1 DFQATT and CDR2 SNEGSKA (reference sequence). The CDR3 DNA is TGCAGCCCCTCGGCTAATCAACCGGGTGAGCAGTTCTTC. Translation gives CSPSANQPGEQFF.

This clonotype has only one observation. The chain joins TRBV14 to TRBJ1-2; 7 nucleotides agree with TRBD1. This CDR3 has 14 residues. V was pared by 5 bases and J by 4 bases, with 7 bases of the junction left unmatched. Germline V gene sequence: CDR1 SGHDN, CDR2 FVKESK. The chain's CDR3 is CASSAGQATYGYTF. The CDR3 DNA reads as TGTGCCAGCAGCGCCGGACAGGCCACCTATGGCTACACCTTC. Filled out from reference TRBV14 and TRBJ1-2, the complete variable domain reads EAGVTQFPSHSVIEKGQTVTLRCDPISGHDNLYWYRRVMGKEIKFLLHFVKESKQDESGMPNNRFLAERTGGTYSTLKVQPAELEDSGVYFCASSAGQATYGYTFGSGTRLTVV.

The rearrangement links TRBV5-5 to TRBJ2-4, with D uncertain. Per germline, CDR1 SGHKS and CDR2 YYEKEE (reference sequence). The CDR3 has 14 residues. The V gene lost 0 bases and the J gene lost 6 bases, with 10 bases spanning the gap. The CDR3 DNA reads as TGTGCCAGCAGCTTGGACCTTCGGGCAAACATTCAGTACTTC. It is translated as CASSLDLRANIQYF.

J is TRBJ1-2 and V is TRBV29-1; D unresolved. Trimming removed 1 base from V and 3 bases from J, with 9 bases in between. The CDR3 runs to 13 residues. Germline CDR1 SQVTM, CDR2 ANQGSEA. In DNA, the CDR3 is TGCAGCGTTGAAGGGGCAGCAGACTATGGCTACACCTTC. Translation gives CSVEGAADYGYTF.

The rearrangement links TRBV20-1 to TRBJ2-2; D is unresolved. The CDR3 has 11 amino acids. The V gene lost 6 bases and the J gene lost 3 bases, with 5 bases spanning the gap. Germline CDR1 reads DFQATT; CDR2 reads SNEGSKA (reference sequence). CDR3 DNA sequence: TGCAGTGCCCTCTACACCGGGGAGCTGTTTTTT. Translated: CSALYTGELFF.

The V gene is TRBV19, the J gene TRBJ2-4; 7 bases map to TRBD1. The CDR3 consists of 17 residues. The J segment lost 2 bases and the V segment lost 3 bases, leaving 10 bases of the junction unmatched. CDR1 and CDR2 (germline): LNHDA, SQIVND (reference sequence). This chain's CDR3 is CASSIQASTGPKNIQYF. CDR3 nucleotide sequence: TGTGCCAGTAGTATCCAAGCCTCGACAGGGCCCAAAAACATTCAGTACTTC.

The genes are TRBV29-1 and TRBJ1-1; D unresolved. The CDR3 contains 12 residues. V shed 7 bases and J shed 2 bases, with 11 bases lying between them. Germline V gene lookup returns CDR1 SQVTM and CDR2 ANQGSEA. CDR3: CSGNQVNTEAFF. CDR3 in DNA: TGCAGCGGAAATCAAGTTAACACTGAAGCTTTCTTT.

This chain joins TRBV18 and TRBJ2-3; D is possibly TRBD1 (5 bases). There are 16 residues in the CDR3. Trimming left V 3 bases short and J 1 base short, with 14 bases between. Germline-derived CDR1 and CDR2 are KGHSH and LQKENI. The DNA for the CDR3 is TGTGCCAGCTCACCTCGCCAAGGGGCTGGCACAGATACGCAGTATTTT. This sequence encodes CASSPRQGAGTDTQYF.